This T cell receptor (beta chain) was recovered during a study of cytomegalovirus exposure and HLA in healthy donors (dated by TCRdb to about 2017). Regarding the complete study: The 550 to 750 repertoires of the first cohort and the 95 to 150 validation repertoires were produced on the same platform, according to a later analysis. To predict cytomegalovirus infection status, the study brought together high-throughput TCR immunosequencing, statistical association of individual TCRs with disease status, and machine learning. A separate validation cohort of roughly 130 different subjects was used in addition to the roughly 620-subject first cohort. The study was designed to test whether signatures of past pathogen exposure could be identified by cataloging public T cell receptors. Overall study outcomes, separate from this receptor: A few of the identified cytomegalovirus-associated TCR beta chains were confirmed in vitro to be specific for cytomegalovirus antigens. In a later analysis, TCRs clustered in the first cohort were found to also tend to co-occur in the roughly 130 validation repertoires, with approximately 94% of cluster scores above 0. The authors suggested that the approach could potentially be generalized to other disease states and immunological phenotypes. The classifier was reported to diagnose cytomegalovirus status with high specificity and sensitivity in both the original and validation cohorts. While some public TCRs were present in many individuals, most TCR sequences turned up only very rarely across donors. The study listed 164 TCR beta chains as associated with cytomegalovirus. All 120 or so repertoires were used to score co-occurrence in the validation cohort in a later analysis, because that analysis had no HLA typing for the cohort.

Comments on this clone: What antigen it recognizes has not been identified. Base qualities are missing; no much larger clone stands one base away.

Donors formed part of the validation cohort, which comprised 95 to 150 subjects and was distinct from the first cohort of 690 or so subjects. Library method: the immunoSEQ multiplex PCR assay. In the authors' own workflow: A statistical classification framework was developed to diagnose cytomegalovirus status using the catalog of TCR beta chain sequences. The immuneACCESS repertoire file appears here via TCRdb, limited to in-frame rearrangements. These files lack a portion of the clones; in checked studies, under half of the deficit traces to unresolved V genes, and the cause of the others is not known. The V and J calls and clone size are taken from that table; D and trimming were inferred from the DNA. Counted in this sample were about 50,000 clones; about 92% of them appeared once. Around 1.1% of the sample is in the top ten clones. V lost 3 bases and J lost 6 bases; the stretch between them is 12 bases long. The CDR3 has 14 amino acids, counting the end cysteine and phenylalanine. The only DNA kept is the CDR3, 42 bases in frame from the first base. The germline V gene (reference sequence) provides CDR1 MNHEY and CDR2 SMNVEV.

The sequenced sample was PBMCs. This chain is built from TRBV27 and TRBJ2-1; no D segment can be confidently identified. This receptor was identified in a man younger than 35 in good health and CMV-seronegative. The sequenced DNA is TGTGCCAGCAGTTTCCCTACTCCTGGCAATGAGCAGTTCTTC. Its translation is CASSFPTPGNEQFF.